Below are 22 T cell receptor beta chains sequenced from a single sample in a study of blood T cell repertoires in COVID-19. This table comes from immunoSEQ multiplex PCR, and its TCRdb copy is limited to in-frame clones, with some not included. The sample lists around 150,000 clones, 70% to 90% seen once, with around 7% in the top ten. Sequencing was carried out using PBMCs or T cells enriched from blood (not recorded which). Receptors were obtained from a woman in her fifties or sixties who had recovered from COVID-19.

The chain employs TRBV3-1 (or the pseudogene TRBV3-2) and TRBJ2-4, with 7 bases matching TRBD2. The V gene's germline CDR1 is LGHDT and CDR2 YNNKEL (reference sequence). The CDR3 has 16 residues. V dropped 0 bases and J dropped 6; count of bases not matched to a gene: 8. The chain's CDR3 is CASSQDGRGRRNIQYF. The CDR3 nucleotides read TGTGCCAGCAGCCAAGATGGGCGGGGGAGGAGAAACATTCAGTACTTC.

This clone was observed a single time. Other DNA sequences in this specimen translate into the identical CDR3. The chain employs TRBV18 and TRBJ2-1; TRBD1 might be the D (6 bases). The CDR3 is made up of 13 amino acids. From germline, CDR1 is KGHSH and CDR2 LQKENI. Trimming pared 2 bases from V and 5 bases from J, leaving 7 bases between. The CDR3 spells CASSPGQNNEQFF. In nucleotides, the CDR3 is TGTGCCAGCTCACCAGGACAGAACAATGAGCAGTTCTTC. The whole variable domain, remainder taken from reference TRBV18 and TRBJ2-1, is NAGVMQNPRHLVRRRGQEARLRCSPMKGHSHVYWYRQLPEEGLKFMVYLQKENIIDESGMPKERFSAEFPKEGPSILRIQQVVRGDSAAYFCASSPGQNNEQFFGPGTRLTVL.

CDR3 sequence reads: CASSLVPGGGYEQYF. The CDR3 nucleotides are TGTGCCAGCAGCTTGGTGCCAGGGGGCGGATACGAGCAGTACTTC. The chain recombines TRBV5-6 with TRBJ2-7; 8 nucleotides line up with TRBD1. V lost 0 bases and J lost 4; bases outside the gene matches: 6. CDR1 and CDR2 from the germline V gene are SGHDT and YYEEEE. The CDR3 totals 15 residues.

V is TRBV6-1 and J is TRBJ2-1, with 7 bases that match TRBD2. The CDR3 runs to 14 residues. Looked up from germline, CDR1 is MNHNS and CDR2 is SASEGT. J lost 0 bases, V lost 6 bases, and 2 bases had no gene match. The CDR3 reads CASSLAASYNEQFF. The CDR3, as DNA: TGTGCCAGCAGCCTAGCGGCCTCCTACAATGAGCAGTTCTTC.

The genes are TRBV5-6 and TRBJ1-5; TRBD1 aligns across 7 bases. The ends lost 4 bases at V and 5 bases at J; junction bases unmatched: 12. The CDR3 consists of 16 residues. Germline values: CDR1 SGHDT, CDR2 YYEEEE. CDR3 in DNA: TGTGCCAGCAGCGGGGTGACAGGGCGGGAGGATCAGCCCCAGCATTTT. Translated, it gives CASSGVTGREDQPQHF. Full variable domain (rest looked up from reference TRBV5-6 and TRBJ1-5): DAGVTQSPTHLIKTRGQQVTLRCSPKSGHDTVSWYQQALGQGPQFIFQYYEEEERQRGNFPDRFSGHQFPNYSSELNVNALLLGDSALYLCASSGVTGREDQPQHFGDGTRLSIL.

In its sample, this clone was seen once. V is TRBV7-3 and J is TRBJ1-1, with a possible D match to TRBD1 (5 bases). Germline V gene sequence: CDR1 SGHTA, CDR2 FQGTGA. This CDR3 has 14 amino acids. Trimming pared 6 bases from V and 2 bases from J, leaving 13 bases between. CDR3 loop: CASRPGTDNTEAFF. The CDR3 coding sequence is TGTGCCAGCAGACCCGGGACTGATAACACTGAAGCTTTCTTT.

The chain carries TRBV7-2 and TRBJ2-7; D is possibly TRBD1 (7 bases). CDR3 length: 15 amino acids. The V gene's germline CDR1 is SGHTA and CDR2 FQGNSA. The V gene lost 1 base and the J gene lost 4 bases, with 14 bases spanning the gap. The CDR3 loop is CASSLVGGQSYEQYF. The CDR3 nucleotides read TGTGCCAGCAGCTTAGTGGGGGGACAGTCATACGAGCAGTACTTC.

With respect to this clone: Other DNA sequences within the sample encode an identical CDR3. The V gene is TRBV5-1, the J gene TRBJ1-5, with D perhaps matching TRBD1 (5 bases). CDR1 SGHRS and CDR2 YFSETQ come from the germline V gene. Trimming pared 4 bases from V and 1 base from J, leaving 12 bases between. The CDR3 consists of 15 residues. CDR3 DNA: TGCGCCAGCAGCCTTGGGGGGGACAGCAATCAGCCCCAGCATTTT. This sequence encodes CASSLGGDSNQPQHF.

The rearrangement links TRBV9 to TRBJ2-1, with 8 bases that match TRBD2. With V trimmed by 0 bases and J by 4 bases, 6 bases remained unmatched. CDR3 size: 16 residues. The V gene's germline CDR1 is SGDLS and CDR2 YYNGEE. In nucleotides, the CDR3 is TGTGCCAGCAGCGTAGAAACGGGGGGGCCTTACAATGAGCAGTTCTTC. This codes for CASSVETGGPYNEQFF.

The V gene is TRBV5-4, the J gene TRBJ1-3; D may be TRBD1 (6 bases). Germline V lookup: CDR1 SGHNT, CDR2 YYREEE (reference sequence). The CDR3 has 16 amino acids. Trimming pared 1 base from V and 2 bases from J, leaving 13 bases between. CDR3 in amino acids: CASSLPGKGAGNTIYF. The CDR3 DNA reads TGTGCCAGCAGCTTGCCCGGAAAGGGGGCTGGAAACACCATATATTTT.

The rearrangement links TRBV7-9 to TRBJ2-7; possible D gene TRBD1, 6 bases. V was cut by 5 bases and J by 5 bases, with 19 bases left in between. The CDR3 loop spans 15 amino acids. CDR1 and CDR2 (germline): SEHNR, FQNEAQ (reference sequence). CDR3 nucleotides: TGTGCCAGCAGCCGAAGGCGAGGGGGAGAGAACGAGCAGTACTTC. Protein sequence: CASSRRRGGENEQYF.

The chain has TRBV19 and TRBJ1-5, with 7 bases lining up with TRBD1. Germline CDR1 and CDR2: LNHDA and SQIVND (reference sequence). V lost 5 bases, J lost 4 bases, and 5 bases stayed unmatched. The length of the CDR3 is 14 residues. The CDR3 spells CASSVQGENQPQHF. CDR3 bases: TGTGCCAGTAGTGTCCAGGGGGAAAATCAGCCCCAGCATTTT.

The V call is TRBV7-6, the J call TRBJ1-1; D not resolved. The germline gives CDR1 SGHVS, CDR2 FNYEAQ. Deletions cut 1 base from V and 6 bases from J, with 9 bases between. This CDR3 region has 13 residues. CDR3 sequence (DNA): TGTGCCAGCAGCTTAGATAACGGAGCTGAAGCTTTCTTT. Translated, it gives CASSLDNGAEAFF. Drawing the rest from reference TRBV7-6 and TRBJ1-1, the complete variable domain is GAGVSQSPRYKVTKRGQDVALRCDPISGHVSLYWYRQALGQGPEFLTYFNYEAQQDKSGLPNDRFSAERPEGSISTLTIQRTEQRDSAMYRCASSLDNGAEAFFGQGTRLTVV.

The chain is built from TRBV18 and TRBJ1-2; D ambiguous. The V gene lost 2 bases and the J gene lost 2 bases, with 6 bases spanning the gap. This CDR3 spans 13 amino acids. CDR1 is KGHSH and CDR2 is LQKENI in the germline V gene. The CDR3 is CASSPSQNYGYTF. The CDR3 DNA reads TGTGCCAGCTCACCATCACAGAACTATGGCTACACCTTC.

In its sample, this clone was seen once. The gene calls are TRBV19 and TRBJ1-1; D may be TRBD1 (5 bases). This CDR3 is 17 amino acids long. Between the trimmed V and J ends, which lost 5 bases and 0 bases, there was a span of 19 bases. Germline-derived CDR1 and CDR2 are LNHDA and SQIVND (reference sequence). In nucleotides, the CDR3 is TGTGCCAGTAGTCTAGGAGTCACCAGGGATTTGAACACTGAAGCTTTCTTT. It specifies CASSLGVTRDLNTEAFF. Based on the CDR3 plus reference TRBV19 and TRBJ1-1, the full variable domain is DGGITQSPKYLFRKEGQNVTLSCEQNLNHDAMYWYRQDPGQGLRLIYYSQIVNDFQKGDIAEGYSVSREKKESFPLTVTSAQKNPTAFYLCASSLGVTRDLNTEAFFGQGTRLTVV.

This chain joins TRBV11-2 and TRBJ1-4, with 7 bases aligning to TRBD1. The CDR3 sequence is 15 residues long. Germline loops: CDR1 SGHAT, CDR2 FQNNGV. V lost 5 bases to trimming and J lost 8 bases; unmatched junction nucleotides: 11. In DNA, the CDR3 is TGTGCCAGCAGCCCAGGGACAGTTGGGACCGAAAAACTGTTTTTT. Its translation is CASSPGTVGTEKLFF.

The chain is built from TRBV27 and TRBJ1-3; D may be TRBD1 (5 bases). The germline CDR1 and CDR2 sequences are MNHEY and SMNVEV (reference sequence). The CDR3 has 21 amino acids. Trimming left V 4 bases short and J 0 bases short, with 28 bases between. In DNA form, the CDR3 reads TGTGCCAGCAGTTCACGGATTCCCACTTTCAGGGTGGAGAGCTCTGGAAACACCATATATTTT. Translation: CASSSRIPTFRVESSGNTIYF.

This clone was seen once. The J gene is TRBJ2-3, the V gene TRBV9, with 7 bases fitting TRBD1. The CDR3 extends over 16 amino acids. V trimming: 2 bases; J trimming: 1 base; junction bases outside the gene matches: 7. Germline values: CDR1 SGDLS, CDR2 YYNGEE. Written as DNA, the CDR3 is TGTGCCAGCAGCGTTGAGGTCGGGACAGGCACAGATACGCAGTATTTT. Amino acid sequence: CASSVEVGTGTDTQYF.

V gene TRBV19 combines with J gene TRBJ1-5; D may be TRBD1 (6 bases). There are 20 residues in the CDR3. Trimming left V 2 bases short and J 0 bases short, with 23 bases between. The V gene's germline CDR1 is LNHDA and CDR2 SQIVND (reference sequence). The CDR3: CASSIWREGVRMTSNQPQHF. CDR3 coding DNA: TGTGCCAGTAGTATATGGAGGGAGGGGGTCCGGATGACTAGCAATCAGCCCCAGCATTTT.

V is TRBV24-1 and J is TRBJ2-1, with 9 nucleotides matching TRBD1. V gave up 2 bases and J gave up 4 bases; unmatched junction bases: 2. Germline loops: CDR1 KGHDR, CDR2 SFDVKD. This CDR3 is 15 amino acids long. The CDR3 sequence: CATSDSGQGYNEQFF. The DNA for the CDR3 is TGTGCCACCAGTGATTCCGGACAGGGGTACAATGAGCAGTTCTTC.

CDR3 nucleotides: TGTGCCAGCTCAAGGGGGAACACTGAAGCTTTCTTT. Translation gives CASSRGNTEAFF. V usage is TRBV18 and J usage is TRBJ1-1, with a weak D call TRBD1 (5 bases). Germline V CDR1 and CDR2: KGHSH, LQKENI. The CDR3 sequence is 12 residues long. V was clipped by 5 bases and J by 1 base, with 5 bases between them.

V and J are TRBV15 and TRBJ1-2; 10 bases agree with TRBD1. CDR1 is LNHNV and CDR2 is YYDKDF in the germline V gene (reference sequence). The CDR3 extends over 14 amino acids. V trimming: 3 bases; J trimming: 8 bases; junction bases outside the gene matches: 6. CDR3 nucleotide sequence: TGTGCCACCAGCAGCCGGGACAGGGGTTTCGGCTACACCTTC. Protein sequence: CATSSRDRGFGYTF. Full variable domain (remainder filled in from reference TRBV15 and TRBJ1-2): DAMVIQNPRYQVTQFGKPVTLSCSQTLNHNVMYWYQQKSSQAPKLLFHYYDKDFNNEADTPDNFQSRRPNTSFCFLDIRSPGLGDTAMYLCATSSRDRGFGYTFGSGTRLTVV.